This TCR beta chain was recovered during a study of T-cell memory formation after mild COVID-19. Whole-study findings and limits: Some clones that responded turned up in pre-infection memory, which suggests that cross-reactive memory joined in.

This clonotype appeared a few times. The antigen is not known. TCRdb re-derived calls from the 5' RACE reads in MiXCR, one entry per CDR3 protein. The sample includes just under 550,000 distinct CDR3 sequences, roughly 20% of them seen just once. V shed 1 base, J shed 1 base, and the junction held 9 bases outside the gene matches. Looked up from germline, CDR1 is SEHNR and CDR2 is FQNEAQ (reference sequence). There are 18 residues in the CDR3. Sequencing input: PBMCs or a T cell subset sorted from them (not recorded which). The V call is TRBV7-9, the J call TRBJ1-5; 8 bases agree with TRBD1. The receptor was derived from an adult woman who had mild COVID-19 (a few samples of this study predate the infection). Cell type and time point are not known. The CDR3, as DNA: TGTGCCAGCAGCTTAGAGAGGCAGGGGGCGTCAAGCAATCAGCCCCAGCATTTT. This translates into CASSLERQGASSNQPQHF.